This T cell receptor (beta chain) derives from a study of radiotherapy plus CTLA-4 blockade in lung cancer. About the research overall: Objective responses were recorded in around 18% of patients, with disease control recorded in approximately 32%.

The data were produced by immunoSEQ multiplex PCR, yet TCRdb's version contains in-frame clones alone and is incomplete. The data show 39,000 or so clones, about 73% seen once. Whole-study results and caveats: Tumor-derived TCR clones expanded in blood after radiotherapy plus ipilimumab. Alongside interferon-beta, early blood T cell clone dynamics were reportedly the best predictor of response.

About this clone itself: Its matching antigen is unknown.

This TCR derives from a human donor with non-small cell lung cancer who had stable disease on radiotherapy plus ipilimumab. The sequencing used peripheral blood, collected from a patient treated with radiotherapy plus ipilimumab.

The DNA of the CDR3 is TGTGCCATCTCGCAGGGGATTGTTCGGGAGACCCAGTACTTC. This encodes CAISQGIVRETQYF. This chain uses TRBV10-3 with TRBJ2-5; the D gene is possibly TRBD1 (6 bases). Germline V gene sequence: CDR1 ENHRY, CDR2 SYGVKD. Trimming stripped 8 bases from V and 5 bases from J, with 18 bases between. This CDR3 is 14 amino acids long.